Described below is a single T cell receptor beta chain sequence and its context. No antigen is known for it. No base quality values were provided; no much bigger clone lies one nucleotide off. Taken from the germline V gene, the CDR1 and CDR2 loops are LGHNA and YNFKEQ. The CDR3 goes from the cysteine to the phenylalanine over 15 residues. Kept here is only the CDR3 DNA, which spans 45 bases and is read in frame from base 1. The library relied on 5' RACE. For sequencing, an Illumina HiSeq 2500 was employed. A second about 7 to 11 cycle PCR used a sample-barcoded 5' primer and a J-beta primer mix. Each TCR beta cDNA molecule received a unique molecular identifier from a template-switch 5' adaptor carrying 12 random nucleotides. Each sample yielded at least 2.5 million CDR3-containing paired-end reads. First-strand cDNA synthesis was performed from all RNA using the Mint cDNA synthesis kit, with priming by a TRBC-specific oligonucleotide. All cDNA was treated with uracil-DNA glycosylase and then went through a first 18-cycle PCR with the universal primers M1SS and BC2_uni_R. The authors' analysis ran thus. For normalization, 1 million high-quality reads were randomly selected from each sample, with every read carrying a distinct molecular identifier. Instead of being binned into consensus sequences, reads that shared molecular identifiers were thrown out. MiTCR, run with a Q25 quality threshold and the strictest error-elimination algorithm, handled CDR3 identification, clonotype clustering and error correction. A nonparametric unseen species model with Euler transformation was used to estimate lower-bound total TCR beta diversity. TCRdb ran its own pipeline on the public reads, namely fastp trimming at Q25 and MiXCR clone calling, and kept in-frame beta chains. Rows with a matching CDR3 protein are joined into one entry that keeps the most common DNA and genes. TCRdb assigned the V and J calls; the authors' analysis was not used. Across this sample there are around 1,000,000 distinct CDR3 sequences, with approximately 26% seen only once. The ten largest clonotypes hold about 0.8% of the sample.

These data are taken from a study of blood T cells in healthy people across ages (dated by TCRdb to 2014 to 2015). About the investigation overall: In model experiments, template switching captured roughly one uniquely barcoded TCR beta cDNA molecule for every two T cells. The study measured age-related changes in TCR beta repertoire diversity using deep sequencing normalized with unique cDNA molecular identifiers. The donors were split into four age groups: young (average about 15 years), middle-aged (roughly 39), aged (62) and long-lived (roughly 86). For two donors (one aged 18 to 29 and one aged 80 or older), the study analyzed two additional independent replicas of 1 million unique cDNA reads from the same blood draw. What the research found in general, with its limitations: As age increased, observed TCR beta diversity per million T cells dropped in a roughly linear way, and a significant reduction was already evident by age 40. Since profiling was done on bulk unsorted PBMCs, naive and antigen-experienced compartments could not be conclusively compared. Compared with the aged group, the long-lived group had more naive CD4+ T cells, fewer expanded clones and increased TCR diversity, suggesting age selection. Estimates of total diversity based on one million sequenced T cells were considered lower bounds and underestimates. A strong correlation was found between observed TCR beta diversity and the percentage of naive T cells measured by flow cytometry. Because donor CMV infection status was unknown, age-related changes in expanded clonotypes were potentially confounded.

The donors were 40 or so Caucasian individuals from Russia, aged 6 to 90 years, who were systemically healthy. Each donor gave 8 to 10 milliliters of peripheral blood, collected into EDTA-treated Vacutainer tubes. Ficoll-Paque density-gradient centrifugation was used to isolate PBMCs, with at least 6.5 million per sample. Total RNA, at least 6 micrograms per sample, was extracted from PBMCs with Trizol reagent. The percentages of naive CD45RAhigh/CD27high T cells were determined by flow cytometry on a PBMC aliquot from every donor. The same sample was also used in a study of T cells of mothers and their children. As the second study states: The donors were nine systemically healthy Caucasian individuals, made up of three mothers and their six children. cDNA synthesis used all of the extracted RNA, with approximately 1.6 ug of RNA in each 15 ul reaction. In the second PCR, the M1S primer added sample barcodes and 2-4 random nucleotides. More than 8 million TCR beta CDR3 reads were obtained from each mother, and about 3 million reads were obtained from each child. Thymic selection similarly shapes TCR recombination output in related and unrelated pairs, with minor effect from inherited differences. Normalized repertoire overlap was always found to be slightly, but never significantly, higher in related mother-child pairs than in unrelated mother-child pairs. No persistent microchimeric T cell clones were found, with a detection sensitivity of 85 to 100 clones per million clonotypes. The study used deep NGS to compare TCR beta repertoires of mothers and children, seeking features distinguishing related mother-child pairs from unrelated individuals. Mothers averaged 40 +/- 4 years of age and children averaged around 10 +/- 4 years. After adapter ligation was performed with NEBNext reagents, the libraries were sequenced on an Illumina HiSeq 2000 with 100+100 nt paired-end reads. To prevent cross-contamination, the mother and child libraries were prepared one month apart and sequenced in separate runs. Between about 500,000 and 2,100,000 distinct TCR beta clonotypes were identified per donor. Naive TCR beta clonotypes were estimated from low-frequency clonotypes matched to each donor's FACS-determined naive share, without sorting.

The sequencing sample was made of blood. The chain is assembled from TRBV4-2 and TRBJ2-5; TRBD2 is possibly the D segment (6 matching bases). The J call may be faulty, since TRBJ2-1 better matches the DNA end. This TCR was sampled from a girl aged 2 to 10 in good health. The encoded CDR3 is CASSQDSGSQSEQFF. In nucleotide form, the sequence is TGTGCCAGCAGCCAAGATTCCGGGAGTCAGTCGGAACAGTTCTTC.